This TCR beta chain appears in the sequencing data of a study of human T cells and chemical hapten exposure. Study-level results: TCRs at a frequency above 1 in 1000 stayed unchanged with DPC sensitization.

About this clonotype: Its matching antigen is unknown.

As the library was built, unique molecular identifiers were attached to individual cDNA molecules. Authors' analysis steps: Sample TCR totals centred on a median of approximately 100,000, ranging about 23,224 to 700,000. TCRdb passed the 5' RACE reads through MiXCR, listing each CDR3 protein once. TCRdb's processing, not the study's, gives the V and J calls here. The sample includes approximately 150,000 distinct CDR3 sequences, about 4.3% of them seen just once. Someone pulled total RNA out of unfractionated whole blood. The CDR3 runs 15 residues. The V gene's germline CDR1 is DFQATT and CDR2 SNEGSKA (reference sequence). V was trimmed by 6 bases and J by 3 bases, leaving 18 bases between them.

The rearrangement links TRBV20-1 to TRBJ1-5; D gene unclear. This receptor was taken from a female donor in good health. The DNA for the CDR3 is TGCAGTGCGTTTGAGGGAGGGATTGACAATCAGCCCCAGCATTTT. Translating gives CSAFEGGIDNQPQHF.